These T cell receptor beta chains were read from a single sample in a study of T cells in Graves' hyperthyroidism and ophthalmopathy. TCRdb re-called the multiplex PCR reads with MiXCR, one entry per CDR3 protein. The sample holds 300,000 to 450,000 distinct CDR3 sequences, about 12% seen once. Specimen: blood. The receptors shown here come from a woman between 18 and 29 years old with Graves' hyperthyroidism. The CDR3 runs from the conserved cysteine through the conserved F or W. Fields, in order: CDR3 length, V gene, J gene, clone size, D gene, CDR3 protein, CDR3 DNA. A D gene is named only where the DNA matches it firmly. Clone sizes are given selectively: once, few, many, or a class where the clone is expanded.

>12|TRBV9|TRBJ2-3|few|-
CASSVAQDTQYF
TGTGCCAGCAGCGTAGCCCAAGATACGCAGTATTTT
>14|TRBV4-1|TRBJ2-7|once|-
CASSQVWTNYEQYF
TGCGCCAGCAGCCAAGTATGGACTAACTACGAGCAGTACTTC
>15|TRBV24-1|TRBJ2-1|many|TRBD2
CATRGTSGSINEQFF
TGTGCCACCAGAGGGACTAGCGGGAGTATAAATGAGCAGTTCTTC
>11|TRBV2|TRBJ1-3|-|-
CASGWGNTIYF
TGTGCCAGCGGTTGGGGAAACACCATATATTTT
>15|TRBV5-4|TRBJ1-1|-|-
CASSAIWTGNTEAFF
TGTGCCAGCAGCGCCATTTGGACGGGGAACACTGAAGCTTTCTTT
>16|TRBV6-1|TRBJ2-3|many|TRBD2
CATRGLAGFTPDTQYF
TGTGCCACAAGGGGACTAGCGGGATTTACGCCAGATACGCAGTATTTT
>18|TRBV2|TRBJ1-1|-|-
CASSEAPGIQVVHTEAFF
TGTGCCAGCAGTGAAGCGCCCGGGATCCAGGTGGTTCACACTGAAGCTTTCTTT
>13|TRBV3-1|TRBJ2-3|many|-
CASSPAGPDTQYF
TGTGCCAGCAGCCCGGCCGGCCCAGATACGCAGTATTTT
>16|TRBV24-1|TRBJ2-3|few|TRBD2
CATRAATSGGRDTQYF
TGTGCCACTCGGGCGGCCACTAGCGGGGGGAGGGATACGCAGTATTTT
>13|TRBV5-4|TRBJ2-1|few|-
CASSLGPRNEQFF
TGTGCCAGCAGCTTGGGCCCTCGGAATGAGCAGTTCTTC
>15|TRBV12-3/TRBV12-4|TRBJ2-1|few|-
CASTIGTLRRNEQFF
TGTGCCAGCACCATCGGGACGCTAAGACGCAATGAGCAGTTCTTC
>14|TRBV12-3/TRBV12-4|TRBJ1-3|many|-
CASSFLLAGNTIYF
TGTGCCAGCAGCTTCCTTCTGGCTGGAAACACCATATATTTT
>13|TRBV27|TRBJ1-6|many|-
CASRGTWVSPLHF
TGTGCCAGCAGGGGAACTTGGGTTTCACCCCTCCACTTT
>13|TRBV24-1|TRBJ2-1|many|-
CATSDSPGREQFF
TGTGCCACCAGTGATTCCCCGGGACGGGAGCAGTTCTTC
>14|TRBV24-1|TRBJ1-2|many|TRBD1
CATSDYDRVEGYTF
TGTGCCACCAGTGATTACGACAGGGTGGAAGGCTACACCTTC
>16|TRBV27|TRBJ2-1|many|TRBD2
CASTTEGLAGGGEQFF
TGTGCCAGCACCACCGAGGGACTAGCGGGAGGTGGTGAGCAGTTCTTC